The rows below give T cell receptor beta chains drawn from one sample of a study of T cell responses to AZD1222 COVID-19 vaccine. Assay: immunoSEQ multiplex PCR; the TCRdb copy retains only in-frame clones and omits some. Among approximately 180,000 clones listed, approximately 90% were seen once. Specimen: peripheral blood, collected 28 days after the second dose of the MenACWY control vaccine. The receptor set was obtained from an adult who received the MenACWY meningococcal vaccine as a control. The CDR3 runs from the conserved cysteine through the conserved F or W. A D gene is named only where the DNA matches it firmly. Clone size is stated in some rows and not others, as once, few, many or a class when expanded.

TRBV2	NA	NA	TRBJ1-1	CASSSSVAGANTEAFF	TGTGCCAGCAGCAGCAGTGTGGCAGGGGCGAACACTGAAGCTTTCTTT
TRBV10-2	NA	NA	TRBJ1-6	CASSEGSYNSPLHF	TGCGCCAGCAGTGAGGGCAGTTATAATTCACCCCTCCACTTT
TRBV7-8	NA	NA	TRBJ1-2	CASSLANLGGTGYYGYTF	TGTGCCAGCAGCTTAGCGAATTTAGGCGGTACAGGGTACTATGGCTACACCTTC
TRBV7-3	TRBD1	NA	TRBJ1-2	CASSHGQGVGYTF	TGTGCCAGCAGCCACGGACAGGGCGTAGGCTACACCTTC
TRBV11-2	TRBD2	NA	TRBJ2-7	CASSRLAGDDEQYF	TGTGCCAGCAGCCGACTAGCGGGAGACGACGAGCAGTACTTC
TRBV11-3	NA	NA	TRBJ1-5	CASSTDDQPQHF	TGTGCCAGCAGCACGGACGATCAGCCCCAGCATTTT
TRBV12-3/TRBV12-4	NA	NA	TRBJ1-1	CASSPSGAEAFF	TGTGCCAGCAGTCCTTCTGGGGCTGAAGCTTTCTTT
TRBV28	NA	NA	TRBJ2-7	CASSPLGLGTYEQYF	TGTGCCAGCAGCCCACTGGGACTTGGGACCTACGAGCAGTACTTC
TRBV23-1	TRBD1	NA	TRBJ1-5	CASSRFRGTEGQPQHF	TGCGCCAGCAGTCGCTTCCGGGGGACAGAGGGACAGCCCCAGCATTTT
TRBV30	NA	NA	TRBJ1-1	CAWGLNTEAFF	TGTGCCTGGGGGTTGAACACTGAAGCTTTCTTT
TRBV6-1	TRBD1	NA	TRBJ2-6	CASSDWTGAFSGANVLTF	TGTGCCAGCAGTGACTGGACAGGGGCCTTCTCTGGGGCCAACGTCCTGACTTTC
TRBV7-2	TRBD1	NA	TRBJ1-5	CASSPGTGESQPQHF	TGTGCCAGCAGCCCAGGGACAGGAGAGAGTCAGCCCCAGCATTTT
TRBV7-2	TRBD2	NA	TRBJ2-7	CASSSDWTSYEQYF	TGTGCCAGCAGCTCAGACTGGACTAGCTACGAGCAGTACTTC
TRBV3-1/TRBV3-2	NA	NA	TRBJ2-7	CASSQTASGRIYEQYF	TGTGCCAGCAGCCAAACTGCGTCGGGACGGATCTACGAGCAGTACTTC
TRBV4-2	NA	NA	TRBJ1-3	CASSQLTDSGNTIYF	TGTGCCAGCAGCCAACTAACGGATTCTGGAAACACCATATATTTT
TRBV30	NA	NA	TRBJ2-1	CAWGAYNEQFF	TGTGCCTGGGGGGCCTACAATGAGCAGTTCTTC
TRBV7-5	NA	NA	TRBJ1-5	CARSFRPGPDQPQHF	TGTGCCAGAAGCTTTCGTCCGGGGCCTGATCAGCCCCAGCATTTT
TRBV10-3	TRBD2	NA	TRBJ2-7	CAISDRGGYEQYF	TGTGCCATCAGTGACCGGGGAGGGTACGAGCAGTACTTC
TRBV6-1	NA	NA	TRBJ2-2	CASSGPDSLNTGELFF	TGTGCCAGCAGTGGACCGGACAGTTTGAACACCGGGGAGCTGTTTTTT
TRBV5-1	TRBD2	NA	TRBJ2-3	CASSLGTRTTDTQYF	TGCGCCAGCAGCTTGGGGACTAGAACCACAGATACGCAGTATTTT
TRBV15	NA	once	TRBJ2-5	CATGRMTETQYF	TGTGCCACCGGGAGAATGACAGAGACCCAGTACTTC
TRBV9	TRBD2	NA	TRBJ2-1	CASSRGGRSNNEQFF	TGTGCCAGCAGCCGAGGCGGGAGGTCTAACAATGAGCAGTTCTTC
TRBV4-1	NA	NA	TRBJ1-2	CASSQTRAGPGDFGYTF	TGCGCCAGCAGCCAAACCCGCGCCGGGCCAGGGGATTTTGGCTACACCTTC
TRBV4-2	TRBD2	NA	TRBJ2-3	CASSVGTSGTSTDTQYF	TGTGCCAGCAGCGTCGGGACTAGCGGAACTAGCACAGATACGCAGTATTTT
TRBV6-2/TRBV6-3	NA	NA	TRBJ1-2	CASSYRTVNGYTF	TGTGCCAGCAGTTACCGGACCGTCAATGGCTACACCTTC
TRBV7-8	NA	NA	TRBJ2-7	CASSLAGHIGYEQYF	TGTGCCAGCAGCTTAGCGGGACATATTGGGTACGAGCAGTACTTC
TRBV5-1	NA	NA	TRBJ2-1	CASSFNRAVNEQFF	TGCGCCAGCAGCTTTAACAGGGCGGTCAATGAGCAGTTCTTC
TRBV2	TRBD2	NA	TRBJ2-3	CASSETSGTSGTQYF	TGTGCCAGCAGTGAAACTAGCGGGACGTCGGGTACGCAGTATTTT
TRBV7-8	NA	NA	TRBJ1-1	CASSATPGVNTEAFF	TGTGCCAGCAGCGCGACACCTGGGGTGAACACTGAAGCTTTCTTT
TRBV5-6	TRBD2	few	TRBJ2-1	CASSLASGSSYNEQFF	TGTGCCAGCAGCCTCGCTAGCGGGAGCTCCTACAATGAGCAGTTCTTC
TRBV19	TRBD2	NA	TRBJ2-3	CASSTQRPLAGGTDTQYF	TGTGCCAGTAGTACCCAAAGGCCCCTAGCGGGAGGAACAGATACGCAGTATTTT
TRBV15	TRBD1	NA	TRBJ1-4	CATSRQGGANEKLFF	TGTGCCACCAGCAGACAGGGGGGGGCTAATGAAAAACTGTTTTTT
TRBV27	NA	NA	TRBJ2-7	CASSPRGGMPYEQYF	TGTGCCAGCAGCCCAAGGGGGGGAATGCCCTACGAGCAGTACTTC
TRBV7-6	NA	few	TRBJ2-1	CASSSRQADPRNEQFF	TGTGCCAGCAGCTCTCGCCAAGCGGACCCGAGGAATGAGCAGTTCTTC
TRBV12-3/TRBV12-4	NA	NA	TRBJ1-1	CASSLVSPHAFF	TGTGCCAGCAGTTTGGTCAGTCCGCATGCTTTCTTT
TRBV27	NA	NA	TRBJ2-7	CASSLFPFTYYEQYF	TGTGCCAGCAGTTTATTCCCCTTTACTTACTACGAGCAGTACTTC
TRBV2	NA	NA	TRBJ1-2	CASSEQGANYGYTF	TGTGCCAGCAGTGAACAGGGTGCTAACTATGGCTACACCTTC